These 17 T cell receptor beta chains were all obtained from the same sample, sequenced in a study of post-analysis software for immune sequencing data. Overall study results and limits: TRBV5-6, TRBV5-1 and TRBV20-1 belonged to a set of roughly 5 TRBV segments that were more frequent in patients than controls.

The TCR beta cDNA libraries carried unique molecular identifiers. In TCRdb, the PCR reads were re-called with MiXCR into one record per CDR3 protein. The repertoire has roughly 870,000 distinct CDR3 sequences, around 50% of them found once; the top ten carry approximately 4.4%. Their cognate antigens are unknown. Sequencing input: blood. The receptors were sampled from a girl aged 5 to 17 with multiple sclerosis.

This clonotype has a handful of counts. The chain has TRBV3-1 and TRBJ2-4, with D possibly matching TRBD1 (5 bases). The DNA end lines up better with TRBJ2-5; the J call may be wrong. Germline values: CDR1 LGHDT, CDR2 YNNKEL (reference sequence). CDR3 length: 15 residues. CDR3 sequence reads: CASSQETGPEETQYF. The CDR3 region has the DNA TGTGCCAGCAGCCAGGAAACAGGCCCAGAAGAGACCCAGTACTTC.

This clonotype was detected a few times. V gene TRBV7-9 combines with J gene TRBJ2-7; no clear D gene. With 3 bases removed from V and 4 bases from J, the gap between germline ends came to 13 bases. The CDR3 totals 14 residues. CDR1 is SEHNR and CDR2 is FQNEAQ in the germline V gene (reference sequence). The CDR3 DNA reads TGTGCCAGCAGCTTTAAGGATCGGCGATACGAGCAGTACTTC. This sequence encodes CASSFKDRRYEQYF.

The rearrangement joins TRBV15 to TRBJ2-7, with D unclear. CDR1 is LNHNV and CDR2 is YYDKDF in the germline V gene (reference sequence). The ends were cut back, 0 bases at V and 7 bases at J, with 10 bases in the middle. The CDR3 spans 13 residues. The CDR3 DNA follows: TGTGCCACCAGCAGAGATCGACCCGCTGAGCAGTACTTC. Translation gives CATSRDRPAEQYF.

The gene calls are TRBV20-1 and TRBJ2-1; tentative D call: TRBD2 (6 bases). V shed 6 bases and J shed 8 bases, with 20 bases lying between them. The CDR3 extends over 14 amino acids. Germline CDR1 DFQATT, CDR2 SNEGSKA (reference sequence). For the CDR3, the DNA is TGCAGTGCCCAAACGGGAGCGGGCCGGGATGAGCAGTTCTTC. Its protein product is CSAQTGAGRDEQFF.

The chain combines TRBV20-1 with TRBJ2-3; the match to TRBD2 covers 11 bases. This CDR3 has 16 residues. Trimming cost V 0 bases and J 5 bases; bases outside gene matches: 7. Germline V gives CDR1 DFQATT, CDR2 SNEGSKA (reference sequence). The CDR3 reads CSARDRTSGLQDTQYF. DNA for the CDR3: TGCAGTGCTAGAGATCGGACTAGCGGGCTTCAAGATACGCAGTATTTT.

The rearrangement uses TRBV5-1 and TRBJ1-2; no clear D gene. V was pared by 0 bases and J by 0 bases, with 15 bases between. Germline assignment: CDR1 SGHRS and CDR2 YFSETQ. The CDR3 runs to 17 residues. This CDR3 is CASSLDLGREANYGYTF. The CDR3 DNA reads TGCGCCAGCAGCTTGGACCTTGGGCGCGAAGCTAACTATGGCTACACCTTC.

This clonotype was counted a single time. V and J are TRBV5-1 and TRBJ2-2; D unclear. The CDR3 has 15 amino acids. Trimming pared 7 bases from V and 0 bases from J, leaving 13 bases between. CDR1 and CDR2 from the germline V gene are SGHRS and YFSETQ. CDR3 coding DNA: TGCGCCAGCCAGAGGAGTATCGCGAACACCGGGGAGCTGTTTTTT. It translates to CASQRSIANTGELFF.

The chain combines TRBV19 with TRBJ2-7, with D maybe TRBD1 (5 bases). Looked up from germline, CDR1 is LNHDA and CDR2 is SQIVND (reference sequence). V lost 4 bases to trimming and J lost 3 bases, with 16 bases between them. This CDR3 comprises 15 residues. CDR3 in DNA: TGTGCCAGTAGTACCTTTCATGACAGAGGCTACGAGCAGTACTTC. Its protein product is CASSTFHDRGYEQYF. The full variable domain, completed using reference TRBV19 and TRBJ2-7, is DGGITQSPKYLFRKEGQNVTLSCEQNLNHDAMYWYRQDPGQGLRLIYYSQIVNDFQKGDIAEGYSVSREKKESFPLTVTSAQKNPTAFYLCASSTFHDRGYEQYFGPGTRLTVT.

The chain carries TRBV5-1 and TRBJ2-5; 8 bases align to TRBD1. The germline V gene encodes CDR1 SGHRS and CDR2 YFSETQ. CDR3 length equals 15 residues. The ends lost 2 bases at V and 5 bases at J; junction bases unmatched: 8. In DNA form, the CDR3 reads TGCGCCAGCAGCTTCGGACAGGGCGGTAGGGAGACCCAGTACTTC. Encoded protein: CASSFGQGGRETQYF.

Only a few counts were recorded for this clonotype. The chain employs TRBV25-1 and TRBJ2-1, with D hard to call. The germline V gene has CDR1 MGHDK and CDR2 SYGVNS. This CDR3 is built from 12 residues. Trimming removed 2 bases at V and 12 bases at J, with 11 bases between. DNA for the CDR3: TGTGCCAGCAGTGAACGTATTGCCGGGCAGTTCTTC. As protein: CASSERIAGQFF.

V and J are TRBV7-6 and TRBJ2-1; a possible D gene is TRBD2 (5 bases). Between the trimmed V and J ends, which lost 3 bases and 2 bases, there was a span of 17 bases. Germline V gene sequence: CDR1 SGHVS, CDR2 FNYEAQ. The CDR3 totals 17 residues. The DNA for the CDR3 is TGTGCCAGCAGCTTGTCCCTTCTAGCTTACCCCTACAATGAGCAGTTCTTC. It yields the protein CASSLSLLAYPYNEQFF.

The chain employs TRBV5-1 and TRBJ2-5, with TRBD2 identical over 7 bases. Germline CDR1 reads SGHRS; CDR2 reads YFSETQ. The junction had 5 bases not matched to a gene; V was cut back by 0 bases and J by 3 bases. The CDR3 sequence is 15 residues long. This CDR3 reads CASSLGFLAEETQYF. For the CDR3, the DNA is TGCGCCAGCAGCTTGGGTTTCCTAGCGGAAGAGACCCAGTACTTC.

In this sample, this clonotype turned up once. The chain combines TRBV18 with TRBJ1-3; the D gene is possibly TRBD1 (5 bases). The V gene's germline CDR1 is KGHSH and CDR2 LQKENI. Trimming stripped 5 bases from V and 0 bases from J, with 14 bases between. This CDR3 region has 16 residues. The CDR3 spells CASSSRPGPSGNTIYF. CDR3 sequence (DNA): TGTGCCAGCTCAAGCCGCCCGGGGCCCTCTGGAAACACCATATATTTT.

The J gene is TRBJ1-2, the V gene TRBV7-2; D is perhaps TRBD1 (5 bases). CDR1 and CDR2 from the germline V gene are SGHTA and FQGNSA. The CDR3 is 14 amino acids. Trimming pared 6 bases from V and 0 bases from J, leaving 11 bases between. The CDR3 region has the DNA TGTGCCAGCAGACGGACACCGACTAACTATGGCTACACCTTC. This encodes CASRRTPTNYGYTF. Full variable domain (missing parts from reference TRBV7-2 and TRBJ1-2): GAGVSQSPSNKVTEKGKDVELRCDPISGHTALYWYRQSLGQGLEFLIYFQGNSAPDKSGLPSDRFSAERTGGSVSTLTIQRTQQEDSAVYLCASRRTPTNYGYTFGSGTRLTVV.

The chain couples TRBV6-5 to TRBJ1-2; D ambiguous. Germline CDR1 is MNHEY and CDR2 is SVGAGI. CDR3 length: 13 residues. The V end lost 6 bases, the J end lost 4 bases, and 12 bases lay between the germline ends. CDR3 coding DNA: TGTGCCAGCAGCCATCTTGTCTCCTATGGCTACACCTTC. Its protein is CASSHLVSYGYTF.

This clonotype was detected ten times or more. The chain is built from TRBV18 and TRBJ1-1; 9 bases agree with TRBD1. CDR1 is KGHSH and CDR2 is LQKENI in the germline V gene. V gave up 6 bases and J gave up 5 bases; unmatched junction bases: 13. This CDR3 is built from 16 residues. CDR3 residues: CASSQLQGAAGTEAFF. DNA of the CDR3: TGTGCCAGCTCGCAACTACAGGGGGCGGCGGGGACTGAAGCTTTCTTT. Drawing the rest from reference TRBV18 and TRBJ1-1, the complete variable domain is NAGVMQNPRHLVRRRGQEARLRCSPMKGHSHVYWYRQLPEEGLKFMVYLQKENIIDESGMPKERFSAEFPKEGPSILRIQQVVRGDSAAYFCASSQLQGAAGTEAFFGQGTRLTVV.

This chain links TRBV5-1 with TRBJ2-7; 10 bases match TRBD1. Per the germline V gene, CDR1 is SGHRS and CDR2 is YFSETQ. The CDR3 runs 14 residues. Trimming removed 7 bases from V and 7 bases from J; junction bases left unmatched: 11. CDR3 amino acids: CASGPGQGILEQYF. In DNA, the CDR3 is TGCGCCAGCGGGCCGGGACAGGGGATTCTGGAGCAGTACTTC.